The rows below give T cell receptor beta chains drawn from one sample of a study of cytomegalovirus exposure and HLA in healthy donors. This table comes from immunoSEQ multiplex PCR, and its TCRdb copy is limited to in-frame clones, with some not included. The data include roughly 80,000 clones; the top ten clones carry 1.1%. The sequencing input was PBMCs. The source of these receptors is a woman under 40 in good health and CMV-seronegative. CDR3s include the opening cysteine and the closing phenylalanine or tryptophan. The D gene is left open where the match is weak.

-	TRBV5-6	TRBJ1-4	TGTGCCAGCAGCTTGAAGAGGTTTAATGAAAAACTGTTTTTT	CASSLKRFNEKLFF
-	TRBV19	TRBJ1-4	TGTGCCAGTAGTGGGGTCAGGGCGGAAAAACTGTTTTTT	CASSGVRAEKLFF
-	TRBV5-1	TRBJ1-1	TGCGCCAGCAGCTCCGGACTGTCGTCGCCTGAAGCTTTCTTT	CASSSGLSSPEAFF
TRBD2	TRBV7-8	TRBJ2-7	TGTGCCAGCAGCTTACTAACTAGCGAGACTTACGAGCAGTACTTC	CASSLLTSETYEQYF
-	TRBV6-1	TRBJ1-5	TGTGCCAGCGTTAACCGGGGAGGAAATCAGCCCCAGCATTTT	CASVNRGGNQPQHF
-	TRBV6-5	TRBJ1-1	TGTGCCAGCAGTTACCTTCGAGGGAGGAACACTGAAGCTTTCTTT	CASSYLRGRNTEAFF
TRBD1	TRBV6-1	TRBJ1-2	TGTGCCAGCAGTGGGGGGGACAGCCTTTACTATGGCTACACCTTC	CASSGGDSLYYGYTF
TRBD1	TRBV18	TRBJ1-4	TGTGCCAGCTCACCGGGACAGTTTAATGAAAAACTGTTTTTT	CASSPGQFNEKLFF
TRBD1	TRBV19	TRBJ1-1	TGTGCCAGTAGCCCTCCGACAGGGTCGGGGACTGAAGCTTTCTTT	CASSPPTGSGTEAFF
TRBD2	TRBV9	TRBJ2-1	TGTGCCAGCAGCGTAGGGATAGCGGGTTTGGACAATGAGCAGTTCTTC	CASSVGIAGLDNEQFF
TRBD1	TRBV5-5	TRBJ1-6	TGTGCCAGCAGCTTGCAGGGGGTAAGCTCACCCCTCCACTTT	CASSLQGVSSPLHF
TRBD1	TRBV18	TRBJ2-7	TGTGCCAGCTCCCCTCAGGGACAGGGCGCCGAGCAGTACTTC	CASSPQGQGAEQYF
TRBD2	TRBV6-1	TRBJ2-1	TGTGCCAGCAGTGAACCCCCCTGGCGGGGGGAGAATGAGCAGTTCTTC	CASSEPPWRGENEQFF
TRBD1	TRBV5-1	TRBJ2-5	TGCGCCAGCAGCGACAGGGGGCGCAGTGAGGAGACCCAGTACTTC	CASSDRGRSEETQYF
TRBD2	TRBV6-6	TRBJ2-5	TGTGCCAGCAGTTACGTGGGTAGCGGGAGTGAGACCCAGTACTTC	CASSYVGSGSETQYF
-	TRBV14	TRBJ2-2	TGTGCCAGCAGCCAATCCTACAGTCCCTTGACCGGGGAGCTGTTTTTT	CASSQSYSPLTGELFF
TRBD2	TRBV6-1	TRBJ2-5	TGTGCCAGCAGTGGGGGTAGCGGGCAGGATTTGGGGACCCAGTACTTC	CASSGGSGQDLGTQYF
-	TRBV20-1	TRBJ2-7	TGCAGTGCGCTCGATAGCTACGAGCAGTACTTC	CSALDSYEQYF
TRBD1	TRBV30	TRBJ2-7	TGTGCCTGGACAGGGGGCTACGAGCAGTACTTC	CAWTGGYEQYF
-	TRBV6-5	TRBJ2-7	TGTGCCAGCAGACCTTCGGGCCTAGCAGGCTACGAGCAGTACTTC	CASRPSGLAGYEQYF